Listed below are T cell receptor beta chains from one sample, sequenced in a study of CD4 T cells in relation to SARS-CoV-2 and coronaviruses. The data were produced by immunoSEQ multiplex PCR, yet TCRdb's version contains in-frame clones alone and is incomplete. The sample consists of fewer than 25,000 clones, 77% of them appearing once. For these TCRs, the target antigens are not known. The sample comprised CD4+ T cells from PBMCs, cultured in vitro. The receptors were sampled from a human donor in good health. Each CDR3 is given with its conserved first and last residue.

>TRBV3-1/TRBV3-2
CASSQDLGLAGNEQFF
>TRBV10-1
CASSGDISGEAFF
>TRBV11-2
CASSLWQDRSYEQYF
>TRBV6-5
CASGEPNRTDTQYF
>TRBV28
CASSPADGPYNSPLHF
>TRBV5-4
CASSSGEGGEQYF
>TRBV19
CASSILWAQGLGDTEAFF
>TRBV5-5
CASSPGLATNEQFF
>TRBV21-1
CASSKAPLLRDRGDRPYTDTQYF
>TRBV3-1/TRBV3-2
CASSQDPGGLNQPQHF
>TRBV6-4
CASSDGTSGTDTQYF
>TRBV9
CASSVGASLQETQYF
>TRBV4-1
CASSQELGSGVYEQYF
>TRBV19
CASSNIWTGAFGTEAFF
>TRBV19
CASSAAQWTNEKLFF
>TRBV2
CASSRDFSSYNEQFF
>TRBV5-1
CASSQQGVTGTEAFF
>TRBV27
CASSPISGRTYEQYF
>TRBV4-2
CASSDTRRDGRGFF
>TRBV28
CASSSGPTGETQYF
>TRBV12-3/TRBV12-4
CASSLRTDTQYF
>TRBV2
CASSETIVNYGYTF
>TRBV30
CAWSSGDPYNEQFF
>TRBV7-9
CASRYAWTEAFF
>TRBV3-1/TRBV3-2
CASSQVFETQYF
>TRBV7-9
CASSLGTGTLNSPLHF
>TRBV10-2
CASIYTNTGELFF
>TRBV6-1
CASSDWTGNTEAFF
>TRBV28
CAALGGVYNEQFF
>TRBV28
CASSLQAHQPQHF
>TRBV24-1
CATSGGTGTYGNQPQHF
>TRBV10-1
CARGDRVSALEQFF
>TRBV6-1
CASTGLGGYTF
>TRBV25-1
CASSARDYPYEQYF
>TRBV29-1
CSVEVRRNGEQYF
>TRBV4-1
CASSQDPPFFGGRVYEQYF
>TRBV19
CASRFSSGNTIYF
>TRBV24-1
CATSDPGAETQYF
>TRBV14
CASSQDNVGGPYPEQFF
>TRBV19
CASRTTSGNTDTQYF
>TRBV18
CASSPTGDPSYEQYF
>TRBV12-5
CASGLVVSGGTDTQYF
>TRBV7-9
CASSWGVTYNEQFF
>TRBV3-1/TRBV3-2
CASSHLQNNEQFF
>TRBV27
CASTPRGSFMNTEAFF
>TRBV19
CASSIRTGSIDTEAFF
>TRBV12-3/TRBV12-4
CASRTQGRDTQYF
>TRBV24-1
CATSDQRPGQGSDTQYF
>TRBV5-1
CASSSGDRSNTGELFF
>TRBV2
CASSEARGNTIYF
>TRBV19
CASSIDPRRTLPLETQYF
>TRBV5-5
CASSLVLGDRNIQYF
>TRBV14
CASSLRVGETQYF
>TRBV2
CASTGGYEQYF
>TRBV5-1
CASSLLTGNLQETQYF
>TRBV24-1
CATRGGRDTGELFF
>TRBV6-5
CAATGGALRGQPQHF
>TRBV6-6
CASNRQGDNEKLFF
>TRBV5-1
CASSLDRPNTGELFF